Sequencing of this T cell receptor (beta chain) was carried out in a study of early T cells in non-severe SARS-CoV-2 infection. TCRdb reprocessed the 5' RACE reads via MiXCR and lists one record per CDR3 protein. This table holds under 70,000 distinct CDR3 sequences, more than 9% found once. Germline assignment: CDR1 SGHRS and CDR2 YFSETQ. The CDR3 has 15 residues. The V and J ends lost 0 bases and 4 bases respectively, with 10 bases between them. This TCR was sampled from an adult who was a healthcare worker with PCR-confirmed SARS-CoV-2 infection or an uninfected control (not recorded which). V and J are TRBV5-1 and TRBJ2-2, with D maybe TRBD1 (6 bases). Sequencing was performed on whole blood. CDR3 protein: CASSLGGQPTGELFF. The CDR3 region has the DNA TGCGCCAGCAGCTTGGGGGGACAACCCACCGGGGAGCTGTTTTTT.